Each of the 23 T cell receptor beta chains below was sequenced from the same sample in a study of vaccination and CD4 T cells after COVID-19. Treatment of the sample: 10-day PBMC culture with coronavirus spike peptide pools or control peptides (ViraFEST assay). It was before the COVID-19 pandemic (2011-2018) that the unexposed donor's CD4+ T cells were collected. Their recognized antigens are unknown. Sequencing of cultured CD4+ T cell DNA used the Oncomine TCR Beta short-read assay. TCRdb analysed the PCR reads with MiXCR anew, one entry per CDR3 protein. The table includes approximately 7,200 distinct CDR3 sequences, around 48% detected once. The source material was CD4+ T cells from blood, cultured in vitro. Every receptor here comes from a human donor in good health.

V and J are TRBV15 and TRBJ2-5; D is unresolved. This CDR3 comprises 12 residues. The ends were cut back, 1 base at V and 1 base at J, with 1 base in the middle. In germline, CDR1 is LNHNV, CDR2 YYDKDF (reference sequence). CDR3 sequence (DNA): TGTGCCACCAGCAGAGCCCAAGAGACCCAGTACTTC. It yields the protein CATSRAQETQYF.

This clonotype has more than one count but fewer than ten. This chain's CDR3 is CASSPLLTWTEAFF. CDR3 bases: TGTGCCAGCAGCCCCCTCTTGACGTGGACTGAAGCTTTCTTT. The genes are TRBV7-8 and TRBJ1-1; D is ambiguous. From germline, CDR1 is SGHVS and CDR2 FQNEAQ. This CDR3 comprises 14 residues. Trimming stripped 5 bases from V and 5 bases from J, with 15 bases between.

This clonotype was picked up one time. This chain links TRBV7-6 with TRBJ2-5; D gene ambiguous. This CDR3 region has 13 residues. Trimming cost V 0 bases and J 2 bases, with 4 bases left between them. Germline-derived CDR1 and CDR2 are SGHVS and FNYEAQ. The CDR3, as DNA: TGTGCCAGCAGCTTAGCCACACAAGAGACCCAGTACTTC. Encoded protein: CASSLATQETQYF.

The chain employs TRBV7-9 and TRBJ2-3; 10 bases align to TRBD2. This CDR3 comprises 16 residues. Germline values: CDR1 SEHNR, CDR2 FQNEAQ (reference sequence). Trimming at V came to 5 bases and at J to 0 bases, leaving 5 bases not matched to a gene. DNA of the CDR3: TGTGCCAGCAGCCTCACGACTAGCGGGAGCACAGATACGCAGTATTTT. It specifies CASSLTTSGSTDTQYF.

The sample holds a few counts of this clonotype. J is TRBJ1-2 and V is TRBV12-3 or TRBV12-4; 9 bases map to TRBD1. The CDR3 length is 14 residues. Unmatched junction bases numbered 7, after V lost 6 bases and J lost 5 bases. The CDR3 region has the DNA TGTGCCAGCAGCAAGGACAGGGGTACTTATGGCTACACCTTC. Its translation is CASSKDRGTYGYTF.

In its sample, this clonotype was seen a few times. V and J are TRBV29-1 and TRBJ1-2; the match to TRBD1 covers 9 bases. Germline V CDR1 and CDR2: SQVTM, ANQGSEA. The CDR3 is made up of 16 amino acids. V shed 3 bases and J 6 bases; nucleotides not matched to a gene: 14. In DNA form, the CDR3 reads TGCAGCGTTGACTCCGGGACAGGGTCTATTCTGGATGGCTACACCTTC. This encodes CSVDSGTGSILDGYTF.

CDR3: CAGGTSGYTGELFF. The CDR3 nucleotides are TGTGCCGGAGGGACTAGCGGTTACACCGGGGAGCTGTTTTTT. V is TRBV5-4 and J is TRBJ2-2, with TRBD2 identical over 11 bases. Germline V gene sequence: CDR1 SGHNT, CDR2 YYREEE (reference sequence). With 10 bases clipped from V and 3 bases from J, the junction kept 5 bases outside the gene matches. The CDR3 runs to 14 residues.

The V gene is TRBV9, the J gene TRBJ2-1; D may be TRBD1 or TRBD2 (5 bases each). Germline V gene data show CDR1 as SGDLS and CDR2 as YYNGEE. The V and J ends lost 3 bases and 1 base respectively, with 11 bases between them. The length of the CDR3 is 15 residues. DNA for the CDR3: TGTGCCAGCAGCGCCGAGGGGTTGTCCTACAATGAGCAGTTCTTC. It is translated as CASSAEGLSYNEQFF. Full variable domain (remainder filled in from reference TRBV9 and TRBJ2-1): DSGVTQTPKHLITATGQRVTLRCSPRSGDLSVYWYQQSLDQGLQFLIQYYNGEERAKGNILERFSAQQFPDLHSELNLSSLELGDSALYFCASSAEGLSYNEQFFGPGTRLTVL.

This clonotype was found a few times. The chain recombines TRBV19 with TRBJ1-6; D gene ambiguous. The germline CDR1 and CDR2 sequences are LNHDA and SQIVND (reference sequence). The CDR3 is made up of 16 amino acids. The V end lost 0 bases, the J end lost 1 base, and 7 bases lay between the germline ends. CDR3: CASSIDSGSYNSPLHF. The CDR3 nucleotides read TGTGCCAGTAGTATAGATTCGGGATCCTATAATTCACCCCTCCACTTT.

This clonotype was detected only a few times. The chain carries TRBV27 and TRBJ2-7; TRBD1 aligns across 9 bases. The CDR3 extends over 15 amino acids. The V and J ends lost 4 bases and 0 bases, in that order; junction bases with no gene match: 4. The germline CDR1 and CDR2 sequences are MNHEY and SMNVEV (reference sequence). CDR3 amino acids: CASSSPGQGSYEQYF. The CDR3 DNA reads as TGTGCCAGCAGTTCGCCGGGACAGGGCTCCTACGAGCAGTACTTC.

In its sample, this clonotype was seen a few times. The rearrangement joins TRBV15 to TRBJ2-1, with TRBD1 identical over 7 bases. Germline V lookup: CDR1 LNHNV, CDR2 YYDKDF (reference sequence). There are 15 residues in the CDR3. V lost 1 base and J lost 4; bases outside the gene matches: 4. CDR3 in amino acids: CATSRGSGQYNEQFF. DNA for the CDR3: TGTGCCACCAGCAGAGGTTCGGGACAGTACAATGAGCAGTTCTTC.

V is TRBV20-1 and J is TRBJ2-1, with D maybe TRBD2 (6 bases). Germline V lookup: CDR1 DFQATT, CDR2 SNEGSKA (reference sequence). V was trimmed by 5 bases and J by 0 bases, leaving 11 bases between them. This CDR3 is built from 14 residues. The CDR3 loop reads CSAGGASSYNEQFF. CDR3 DNA sequence: TGCAGTGCTGGCGGGGCGAGCTCCTACAATGAGCAGTTCTTC.

This chain uses TRBV12-3 or TRBV12-4 with TRBJ2-7; a weak D match, TRBD2 (6 bases). The CDR3 loop spans 15 amino acids. V gave up 2 bases and J gave up 0 bases, with 11 bases separating them. In DNA form, the CDR3 reads TGTGCCAGCAGTTTACTGGCGGGATTCTCCTACGAGCAGTACTTC. Translating gives CASSLLAGFSYEQYF.

This clonotype was seen a handful of times. The gene calls are TRBV20-1 and TRBJ1-6; 7 bases match TRBD1. Germline V gives CDR1 DFQATT, CDR2 SNEGSKA (reference sequence). After removal of 6 bases from V and 6 bases from J, the junction contained 8 bases not matched to a gene. This CDR3 is 14 amino acids long. The CDR3 protein is CSAPSRGSNSPLHF. The CDR3 nucleotides are TGCAGTGCCCCCAGCAGGGGGAGTAATTCACCCCTCCACTTT.

This clonotype occurred a few times. The chain is built from TRBV19 and TRBJ1-2, with 9 bases fitting TRBD1. This CDR3 comprises 14 residues. Germline values: CDR1 LNHDA, CDR2 SQIVND (reference sequence). V shed 5 bases and J 8 bases; nucleotides not matched to a gene: 9. CDR3 region: CASSPKTGGRGYTF. The CDR3 DNA follows: TGTGCCAGTAGTCCAAAGACAGGGGGAAGGGGCTACACCTTC.

This clonotype was seen more than once but under ten times. V usage is TRBV7-2 and J usage is TRBJ2-3; maybe TRBD1 (6 bases). CDR3 size: 14 residues. Trimming removed 5 bases at V and 8 bases at J, with 17 bases between. From germline, CDR1 is SGHTA and CDR2 FQGNSA. The CDR3 sequence: CASSAAQGLATQYF. CDR3 coding DNA: TGTGCCAGCAGCGCAGCACAGGGTCTGGCTACGCAGTATTTT.

The gene calls are TRBV7-2 and TRBJ2-5, with a weak D call TRBD2 (6 bases). The CDR3 sequence is 14 residues long. Germline V gene lookup returns CDR1 SGHTA and CDR2 FQGNSA. The V gene lost 4 bases and the J gene lost 1 base, with 10 bases spanning the gap. CDR3 protein: CASSWGGLQETQYF. The CDR3 DNA reads TGTGCCAGCAGCTGGGGAGGCCTCCAAGAGACCCAGTACTTC.

This chain connects TRBV7-9 to TRBJ2-5; D possibly uses TRBD1 or TRBD2 (5 bases each). V lost 2 bases and J lost 7, with 14 bases in between. Germline-derived CDR1 and CDR2 are SEHNR and FQNEAQ (reference sequence). This CDR3 has 14 amino acids. The CDR3 loop reads CASSLTGTPMTQYF. The CDR3 nucleotides read TGTGCCAGCAGCTTAACCGGGACGCCCATGACCCAGTACTTC.

The genes are TRBV7-8 and TRBJ1-1; D is perhaps TRBD1 (6 bases). Trimming took off 5 bases at V and 6 bases at J, with 19 bases between the two ends. Germline V lookup: CDR1 SGHVS, CDR2 FQNEAQ. The CDR3 covers 15 residues. DNA of the CDR3: TGTGCCAGCAGCCCACAGGGTCAACTGTACTCTGAAGCTTTCTTT. Amino acid sequence: CASSPQGQLYSEAFF.

This clonotype was seen a handful of times. The gene calls are TRBV19 and TRBJ2-6; weak D call: TRBD2 (7 bases). CDR1 is LNHDA, CDR2 SQIVND, per germline (reference sequence). V lost 4 bases to trimming and J lost 2 bases, with 9 bases between them. This CDR3 comprises 15 residues. The DNA for the CDR3 is TGTGCCAGTAGTAGGCGGGGGCCTGGGGCCAACGTCCTGACTTTC. As protein: CASSRRGPGANVLTF. The full variable domain, completed using reference TRBV19 and TRBJ2-6, is DGGITQSPKYLFRKEGQNVTLSCEQNLNHDAMYWYRQDPGQGLRLIYYSQIVNDFQKGDIAEGYSVSREKKESFPLTVTSAQKNPTAFYLCASSRRGPGANVLTFGAGSRLTVL.

This clonotype was counted between two and nine times. V is TRBV5-5 and J is TRBJ2-5; D is ambiguous. In germline, CDR1 is SGHKS, CDR2 YYEKEE (reference sequence). V was pared by 0 bases and J by 5 bases, with 14 bases between. The CDR3 extends over 15 amino acids. The CDR3 DNA sequence: TGTGCCAGCAGCTTGGACGGTCCTCCATGGGAGACCCAGTACTTC. Its translation: CASSLDGPPWETQYF. The full variable domain, completed using reference TRBV5-5 and TRBJ2-5, is DAGVTQSPTHLIKTRGQQVTLRCSPISGHKSVSWYQQVLGQGPQFIFQYYEKEERGRGNFPDRFSARQFPNYSSELNVNALLLGDSALYLCASSLDGPPWETQYFGPGTRLLVL.

The V and J genes are TRBV2 and TRBJ1-5; tentative D call: TRBD1 (6 bases). The V end was cut by 4 bases, the J end by 5 bases, with 12 bases between. The CDR3 totals 14 residues. Germline V gene lookup returns CDR1 SNHLY and CDR2 FYNNEI. The CDR3 DNA sequence: TGTGCCAGCAGTGGAGGACAGCCTCATCAGCCCCAGCATTTT. Translation: CASSGGQPHQPQHF.

V is TRBV7-9 and J is TRBJ1-1, with 7 bases matching TRBD1. Germline V lookup: CDR1 SEHNR, CDR2 FQNEAQ (reference sequence). This CDR3 has 15 amino acids. The V segment lost 6 bases and the J segment 6 bases; nucleotides outside the gene matches: 13. The CDR3 loop is CASRPKGGWSAEAFF. DNA of the CDR3: TGTGCCAGCAGACCTAAAGGGGGCTGGAGTGCTGAAGCTTTCTTT.